This T cell receptor beta chain is drawn from a study of T-cell memory formation after mild COVID-19. Findings and limits, study-wide: Later expanders leaned toward CD4+, whereas clones contracting from day 15 to 85 were balanced CD4/CD8. Cross-reactive memory apparently joined, as some responding clones appeared in pre-infection memory.

The V segment lost 6 bases and the J segment 4 bases; nucleotides outside the gene matches: 10. This CDR3 contains 17 residues. CDR1 and CDR2 (germline): DFQATT, SNEGSKA (reference sequence). This clonotype is medium-sized. The antigen is not known. TCRdb passed the 5' RACE reads through MiXCR, listing each CDR3 protein once. The sample lists more than 25,000 distinct CDR3 sequences, less than 8% occurring once. Sample: PBMCs or a T cell subset sorted from them (not recorded which). This TCR derives from an adult woman who had mild COVID-19 (a few samples of this study predate the infection). Cell type and time point are not known. The rearrangement links TRBV20-1 to TRBJ2-1; 15 nucleotides align to TRBD2. The CDR3 spells CSALGTSGRIVYNEQFF. The CDR3, as DNA: TGCAGTGCCCTGGGGACTAGCGGGAGGATCGTTTACAATGAGCAGTTCTTC.